The clone carrying this T cell receptor beta chain was seen once. The antigen is unknown. Profiled with immunoSEQ multiplex PCR; TCRdb holds only in-frame clones, not every one. Of 20,000 to 25,000 clones in the sample, 65% to 75% were seen once. These data originate in a study of cytotoxic CD8 clonotypes in ibrutinib-treated CLL. Overall study context: Partial responses numbered approximately 24 and complete responses 2; after a median about 62 months, roughly 15 stayed remitted and 12 progressed. Findings of the study overall: On treatment, the uncommon public clonotypes contracted or remained stable. Sustained-remission patients were sampled at one set of times and progressing patients at different ones.

With V trimmed by 3 bases and J by 0 bases, 4 bases remained unmatched. Germline CDR1 and CDR2: LNHDA and SQIVND (reference sequence). The length of the CDR3 is 16 residues. This chain uses TRBV19 with TRBJ1-3; TRBD1 matches at 8 bases. Material: PBMCs, obtained after 24 months of ibrutinib treatment. This TCR derives from a human donor with chronic lymphocytic leukemia. Here the CDR3 DNA reads TGTGCCAGTAGTATGTCAGGGGGCCTCTCTGGAAACACCATATATTTT. Translation: CASSMSGGLSGNTIYF.